This record covers a single TCR beta chain. Profiled with immunoSEQ multiplex PCR; TCRdb holds only in-frame clones, not every one. Here the sample spans 130,000 to 150,000 clones, roughly four fifths being singletons. This record belongs to a study of blood T cell repertoires in COVID-19. Material for sequencing was peripheral blood. The clonotype comes from a human donor in a cohort sampled during active COVID-19.

The CDR3 coding sequence is TGTGCCAGCAGATCCCCTCAGGGGGCGGGAGAGACCCAGTACTTC. Its protein is CASRSPQGAGETQYF. The V and J genes are TRBV6-5 and TRBJ2-5; the match to TRBD1 covers 8 bases. V trimming: 6 bases; J trimming: 4 bases; junction bases outside the gene matches: 10. Looked up from germline, CDR1 is MNHEY and CDR2 is SVGAGI. This CDR3 is 15 amino acids long.